What follows are 21 T cell receptor beta chains derived from one specimen sequenced in a study of shared clonotypes between healthy human individuals. Sequenced by immunoSEQ multiplex PCR; TCRdb stores in-frame clones only, minus some. The sample has about 2 million clones; 95% are singletons. Material for sequencing was naive CD4+ T cells sorted from blood. The subset was: CD45RA+ positively selected. The source is a young man in good health.

This clone appeared once. The chain uses TRBV5-1 and TRBJ2-4; perhaps TRBD1 as D (5 bases). The V end was cut by 0 bases, the J end by 5 bases, with 15 bases between. Per germline, CDR1 SGHRS and CDR2 YFSETQ. The CDR3 totals 16 residues. The DNA for the CDR3 is TGCGCCAGCAGCTTGGGAGGTAGCCAGGGTGAAAACATTCAGTACTTC. This translates into CASSLGGSQGENIQYF.

The V call is TRBV11-2, the J call TRBJ2-4, with a possible D match to TRBD1 (6 bases). Germline lookup yields CDR1 SGHAT and CDR2 FQNNGV. V was shortened by 5 bases and J by 1 base, with 15 bases between the two germline ends. The CDR3 contains 16 residues. The DNA of the CDR3 is TGTGCCAGCAGCCCCTACAGGGTGGGGGCCAAAAACATTCAGTACTTC. It codes for CASSPYRVGAKNIQYF.

V usage is TRBV29-1 and J usage is TRBJ1-1; 7 positions agree with TRBD1. The length of the CDR3 is 13 residues. The V gene end was trimmed by 7 bases and the J gene end by 3 bases; junction bases not matched to a gene: 8. In germline, CDR1 is SQVTM, CDR2 ANQGSEA. The CDR3 reads CSALSGTDTEAFF. The CDR3 region has the DNA TGCAGCGCCTTATCCGGGACAGACACTGAAGCTTTCTTT.

V is TRBV27 and J is TRBJ1-2; 8 positions agree with TRBD1. With 5 bases clipped from V and 5 bases from J, the junction kept 16 bases outside the gene matches. CDR3 size: 17 residues. From germline, CDR1 is MNHEY and CDR2 SMNVEV (reference sequence). The CDR3 nucleotides are TGTGCCAGCAGTCCAGGGACAGGTCCGTACCAGGGGTATGGCTACACCTTC. This codes for CASSPGTGPYQGYGYTF.

The rearrangement uses TRBV28 and TRBJ1-2, with D perhaps matching TRBD1 (5 bases). The germline V gene encodes CDR1 MDHEN and CDR2 SYDVKM. The ends were cut back, 5 bases at V and 4 bases at J, with 11 bases in the middle. The CDR3 runs 13 residues. Here the CDR3 reads CASSEDSLYGYTF. CDR3 nucleotides: TGTGCCAGCAGTGAAGACAGCCTCTATGGCTACACCTTC.

The V and J genes are TRBV10-3 and TRBJ1-6; 8 bases match TRBD1. The ends lost 2 bases at V and 9 bases at J; junction bases unmatched: 6. The CDR3 spans 15 residues. CDR1 is ENHRY and CDR2 is SYGVKD in the germline V gene. CDR3 bases: TGTGCCATCAGTGAGGCAGGGGGCAACGGTTCACCCCTCCACTTT. It is translated as CAISEAGGNGSPLHF.

This clone was counted once. The gene calls are TRBV5-1 and TRBJ1-2; D is undetermined. Trimming left V 0 bases short and J 0 bases short, with 6 bases between. The germline gives CDR1 SGHRS, CDR2 YFSETQ. This CDR3 has 14 amino acids. Here the CDR3 DNA reads TGCGCCAGCAGCTTGGAACTACCTAACTATGGCTACACCTTC. Translation gives CASSLELPNYGYTF.

The CDR3 region has the DNA TGTGCCAGCAGCTTAGCCTCCCTCACATGGAGCGTGAACACCGGGGAGCTGTTTTTT. Translation: CASSLASLTWSVNTGELFF. V usage is TRBV7-9 and J usage is TRBJ2-2; D uncertain. Trimming left V 0 bases short and J 1 base short, with 18 bases between. CDR1 SEHNR and CDR2 FQNEAQ come from the germline V gene (reference sequence). This CDR3 spans 19 amino acids. The full variable domain, in which reference TRBV7-9 and TRBJ2-2 provide the parts outside the CDR3, is DTGVSQNPRHKITKRGQNVTFRCDPISEHNRLYWYRQTLGQGPEFLTYFQNEAQLEKSRLLSDRFSAERPKGSFSTLEIQRTEQGDSAMYLCASSLASLTWSVNTGELFFGEGSRLTVL.

V is TRBV2 and J is TRBJ1-6; D unclear. CDR1 is SNHLY, CDR2 FYNNEI, per germline. The CDR3 length is 14 residues. V dropped 2 bases and J dropped 7 bases, with 9 bases sitting between them. The CDR3 nucleotides are TGTGCCAGCAGTGAAAAACAAGGCAATTCACCCCTCCACTTT. It codes for CASSEKQGNSPLHF.

This chain uses TRBV18 with TRBJ1-1, with a weak D call TRBD1 (5 bases). V was pared by 10 bases and J by 5 bases, with 17 bases between. From germline, CDR1 is KGHSH and CDR2 LQKENI. The CDR3 contains 13 residues. As DNA, the CDR3 is TGTGCCACCCTAAGTGTGGGGGGGACTGAAGCTTTCTTT. Amino acid sequence: CATLSVGGTEAFF.

This clone has ten or more counts. The chain couples TRBV5-6 to TRBJ2-7; D may be TRBD1 (7 bases). The germline V gene encodes CDR1 SGHDT and CDR2 YYEEEE. V was pared by 0 bases and J by 3 bases, with 16 bases between. The CDR3 has 16 amino acids. CDR3 protein: CASSLAPGGLRYEQYF. DNA for the CDR3: TGTGCCAGCAGCTTGGCGCCAGGGGGACTTCGCTACGAGCAGTACTTC.

The chain recombines TRBV6-5 with TRBJ2-3; D perhaps matches TRBD2 (5 bases). V was trimmed by 10 bases and J by 4 bases, leaving 12 bases between them. Looked up from germline, CDR1 is MNHEY and CDR2 is SVGAGI. The CDR3 length is 12 residues. For the CDR3, the DNA is TGTGCCACCAACGGGGTGTCAGATACGCAGTATTTT. The encoded protein is CATNGVSDTQYF.

The rearrangement uses TRBV5-1 and TRBJ2-7; D may be TRBD1 or TRBD2 (6 bases each). CDR3 length equals 16 residues. Deletions cut 8 bases from V and 0 bases from J, with 21 bases between. Germline V gene lookup returns CDR1 SGHRS and CDR2 YFSETQ. The CDR3 DNA is TGCGCCAGTCAAAGGGGGGCTTCCAAAGACTCCTACGAGCAGTACTTC. It translates to CASQRGASKDSYEQYF.

To note about this clone: Within the sample, other DNA sequences also encode this same CDR3. The chain joins TRBV18 to TRBJ1-2; D is possibly TRBD1 (6 bases). V dropped 6 bases and J dropped 3 bases, with 11 bases sitting between them. CDR1 is KGHSH and CDR2 is LQKENI in the germline V gene. The CDR3 sequence is 13 residues long. As DNA, the CDR3 is TGTGCCAGCTCGCCTGGACAGCACTATGGCTACACCTTC. It yields the protein CASSPGQHYGYTF.

The sample holds one count of this clone. CDR3 amino acids: CASSLSGSPPYEQYF. The DNA for the CDR3 is TGTGCCAGCAGCCTTAGCGGGTCTCCCCCCTACGAGCAGTACTTC. The V gene is TRBV7-9, the J gene TRBJ2-7; 7 bases agree with TRBD2. Germline V gene lookup returns CDR1 SEHNR and CDR2 FQNEAQ (reference sequence). Trimming cost V 5 bases and J 2 bases; bases outside gene matches: 9. The CDR3 totals 15 residues.

This clone was detected only once. As DNA, the CDR3 is TGTGCCAGCGGTCGGGACAGGGTCAACCATGAAAAACTGTTTTTT. This sequence encodes CASGRDRVNHEKLFF. The genes are TRBV27 and TRBJ1-4, with TRBD1 matching 9 bases. V gave up 8 bases and J gave up 6 bases; unmatched junction bases: 10. This CDR3 spans 15 amino acids. Germline assignment: CDR1 MNHEY and CDR2 SMNVEV (reference sequence).

J is TRBJ2-3 and V is TRBV11-3; no clear D. V shed 5 bases and J shed 3 bases, with 9 bases lying between them. Germline V lookup: CDR1 SGHNT, CDR2 YENEEA. CDR3 size: 13 residues. DNA of the CDR3: TGTGCCAGCAGCACCGGCCGGACAGATACGCAGTATTTT. Residues: CASSTGRTDTQYF.

For this clone: Other DNA sequences in this specimen translate into the identical CDR3. Here the CDR3 DNA reads TGTGCCAGCAGCTTAACTCGGGTGAACACTGAAGCTTTCTTT. Its translation: CASSLTRVNTEAFF. The genes are TRBV5-4 and TRBJ1-1; D gene uncertain. Between the trimmed V and J ends, which lost 2 bases and 0 bases, there was a span of 8 bases. This CDR3 contains 14 residues. Germline values: CDR1 SGHNT, CDR2 YYREEE (reference sequence).

The chain's CDR3 is CASSLAREVVEQYF. The CDR3 nucleotides read TGTGCCAGCAGCTTAGCGCGGGAGGTAGTCGAGCAGTACTTC. The chain employs TRBV7-2 and TRBJ2-7; TRBD2 agrees at 8 bases. V was pared by 0 bases and J by 6 bases, with 4 bases of the junction left unmatched. The CDR3 length is 14 residues. Germline V gene sequence: CDR1 SGHTA, CDR2 FQGNSA.

V usage is TRBV18 and J usage is TRBJ2-1; either TRBD1 or TRBD2 may fit D (5 bases each). The germline V and J ends were trimmed by 3 bases and 15 bases, with 18 bases remaining between them. There are 13 residues in the CDR3. CDR1 KGHSH and CDR2 LQKENI come from the germline V gene. The CDR3: CASSPMDFGAVFF. The CDR3 nucleotides are TGTGCCAGCTCACCGATGGACTTCGGGGCCGTGTTCTTC.

The chain joins TRBV5-1 to TRBJ1-1; TRBD1 is a possible D gene (5 bases). The CDR3 is made up of 14 amino acids. Germline CDR1 SGHRS, CDR2 YFSETQ. Trimming cost V 3 bases and J 0 bases, with 9 bases left between them. The chain's CDR3 is CASSSGGMNTEAFF. The DNA for the CDR3 is TGCGCCAGCAGCTCGGGGGGGATGAACACTGAAGCTTTCTTT.